This is a list of T cell receptor beta chains from one sample in a study of Ad26.COV2.S vaccination and SARS-CoV-2 variants. Assay used: immunoSEQ multiplex PCR; TCRdb lists only in-frame clones, some missing. The table lists 300,000 to 500,000 clones, around 85% of them singletons. Here the sequenced sample was peripheral blood, taken in a trial of Ad26.COV2.S vaccine versus placebo. These receptors came from a person aged 18-65 years who received the Ad26.COV2.S COVID-19 vaccine or a placebo. The CDR3 runs from the conserved cysteine through the conserved F or W. A D gene is named only where the DNA matches it firmly. Rows may omit the clone size; those that give it use once, few, many or a size class.

cdr3_aa cdr3_nt d_call clone_size j_call v_call
CASSVIGRLAGGTGELFF TGTGCCAGCAGCGTGATAGGAAGGCTAGCGGGGGGCACCGGGGAGCTGTTTTTT TRBD2 - TRBJ2-2 TRBV9
CASRLAPPGVSDGYNEQFF TGTGCAAGTCGCTTAGCCCCCCCCGGAGTTTCTGACGGCTACAATGAGCAGTTCTTC - - TRBJ2-1 TRBV12-2
CASSPRQSYGYTF TGTGCCAGCAGTCCCCGACAGAGCTATGGCTACACCTTC - - TRBJ1-2 TRBV28
CAWRWRGMTGELFF TGTGCCTGGAGATGGCGGGGGATGACCGGGGAGCTGTTTTTT TRBD2 once TRBJ2-2 TRBV30
CASSIGGRGTQETQYF TGTGCCAGTAGTATAGGTGGGCGGGGGACTCAAGAGACCCAGTACTTC TRBD2 - TRBJ2-5 TRBV19
CASSFSGGIPYEQYF TGTGCCAGCAGCTTCTCGGGGGGGATACCCTACGAGCAGTACTTC TRBD2 - TRBJ2-7 TRBV7-9
CASTLSRGSYEQYF TGTGCCAGCACCCTTAGCCGGGGTTCCTACGAGCAGTACTTC - - TRBJ2-7 TRBV7-8
CASSHSTGTQETQYF TGCGCCAGCAGCCATTCAACCGGGACCCAAGAGACCCAGTACTTC - - TRBJ2-5 TRBV4-3
CASGSSYNSPLHF TGTGCCTCAGGGAGCTCCTATAATTCACCCCTCCACTTT - many TRBJ1-6 TRBV28
CASSQPLLTGGSADTQYF TGCGCCAGCAGCCAACCCCTCTTGACAGGGGGAAGTGCAGATACGCAGTATTTT TRBD1 - TRBJ2-3 TRBV4-1
CASSFDTYNEQFF TGTGCCAGCAGCTTTGACACGTACAATGAGCAGTTCTTC - few TRBJ2-1 TRBV5-4
CASSQRSGFEKLFF TGTGCCAGCAGCCAAAGATCGGGGTTCGAAAAACTGTTTTTT - once TRBJ1-4 TRBV3-1/TRBV3-2
CASSQSAGSGYTF TGTGCCAGCAGCCAGTCAGCGGGGAGTGGCTACACCTTC - once TRBJ1-2 TRBV3-1/TRBV3-2
CASSQEGRSTDTQYF TGCGCCAGCAGCCAAGAGGGGCGCAGCACAGATACGCAGTATTTT - - TRBJ2-3 TRBV4-1
CASNELGLNEQFF TGTGCCAGCAACGAACTAGGGTTGAATGAGCAGTTCTTC - - TRBJ2-1 TRBV7-2
CATSITLAPDDEQFF TGTGCCACCAGCATAACTTTGGCCCCTGACGATGAGCAGTTCTTC - - TRBJ2-1 TRBV15
CASQGFGNYGYTF TGTGCCAGCCAGGGCTTTGGCAACTATGGCTACACCTTC - once TRBJ1-2 TRBV2
CASSQQQAILNSPLHF TGTGCCAGCAGCCAGCAACAGGCCATCCTTAATTCACCCCTCCACTTT - - TRBJ1-6 TRBV3-1/TRBV3-2
CASSQDSQSTDTQYF TGCGCCAGCAGCCAAGATTCCCAGAGCACAGATACGCAGTATTTT - - TRBJ2-3 TRBV4-3
CASRDRAPEKQYF TGTGCCAGCAGGGACAGGGCCCCTGAGAAGCAGTACTTC TRBD1 - TRBJ2-7 TRBV11-2
CASSEPRTGPEKLFF TGTGCCAGCAGTGAACCCCGGACAGGGCCTGAAAAACTGTTTTTT TRBD1 - TRBJ1-4 TRBV2
CASSGQMGWRARDYEQYF TGCGCCAGCAGTGGGCAGATGGGATGGAGGGCAAGGGACTACGAGCAGTACTTC - - TRBJ2-7 TRBV10-2
CASSLDGRGATDTQYF TGTGCCAGCAGCTTGGATGGTAGGGGGGCCACAGATACGCAGTATTTT - - TRBJ2-3 TRBV5-4
CASNTGGLAGNTGELFF TGTGCCAGTAACACCGGGGGACTAGCGGGTAACACCGGGGAGCTGTTTTTT TRBD2 - TRBJ2-2 TRBV19
CASMATRETQYF TGTGCCAGCATGGCGACCCGGGAGACCCAGTACTTC - - TRBJ2-5 TRBV2
CASDRGGSYEQYF TGTGCCAGCGACAGGGGAGGGTCCTACGAGCAGTACTTC - few TRBJ2-7 TRBV2
CASSSRQGGGELFF TGTGCCAGCAGCAGCCGACAGGGCGGCGGGGAGCTGTTTTTT TRBD1 - TRBJ2-2 TRBV5-4
CASSNHRGAFF TGTGCCAGTAGTAACCACAGGGGGGCTTTCTTT TRBD1 - TRBJ1-1 TRBV19
CASSLTGIYQPQHF TGTGCCAGCAGTTTGACAGGGATTTATCAGCCCCAGCATTTT TRBD1 - TRBJ1-5 TRBV6-6
CASSRGGSYGYTF TGTGCCAGCAGTCGAGGGGGTTCCTATGGCTACACCTTC - - TRBJ1-2 TRBV12-3/TRBV12-4
CTSRTSPNNEQFF TGTACCAGCAGGACTAGCCCCAACAATGAGCAGTTCTTC TRBD2 - TRBJ2-1 TRBV3-1/TRBV3-2
CASSLNQPDTIYF TGTGCCAGCAGCTTAAACCAGCCAGACACCATATATTTT - - TRBJ1-3 TRBV5-5
CASSLGGPEAFF TGTGCCAGCAGCTTGGGGGGTCCTGAAGCTTTCTTT - - TRBJ1-1 TRBV5-4
CASRGILPNYGYTF TGTGCCAGCAGGGGGATTTTACCTAACTATGGCTACACCTTC - - TRBJ1-2 TRBV6-6
CASRTLRGGDEKLFF TGTGCCAGCAGAACCCTAAGGGGTGGGGACGAAAAACTGTTTTTT - - TRBJ1-4 TRBV2
CASSSRLALYNEQFF TGTGCCAGCAGCTCCCGACTAGCGCTTTACAATGAGCAGTTCTTC TRBD2 - TRBJ2-1 TRBV11-3
CASSGDGQHFEAFF TGTGCCAGCAGCGGGGACGGACAGCACTTTGAAGCTTTCTTT - once TRBJ1-1 TRBV9
CASSLASGYGYTF TGTGCCAGCAGCTTAGCTTCTGGCTATGGCTACACCTTC - - TRBJ1-2 TRBV7-8
CASSPRGGETQYF TGTGCCAGCAGCCCCAGAGGCGGAGAGACCCAGTACTTC - - TRBJ2-5 TRBV7-2
CASRGRGRSTDTQYF TGTGCCAGTAGAGGGCGGGGGCGTAGCACAGATACGCAGTATTTT - - TRBJ2-3 TRBV19
CASSQRLSKNTEAFF TGTGCCAGCAGCCAGCGACTGAGCAAGAACACTGAAGCTTTCTTT - few TRBJ1-1 TRBV4-2
CASSLDADSEAFF TGTGCCAGCAGCTTAGACGCAGACTCTGAAGCTTTCTTT - - TRBJ1-1 TRBV7-9
CASSYLPERGLSDTQYF TGTGCCAGCAGTTATCTGCCAGAGCGGGGGCTTAGCGATACGCAGTATTTT TRBD2 - TRBJ2-3 TRBV6-2/TRBV6-3
CASSDEGFGYTF TGTGCCAGCAGTGATGAGGGTTTTGGCTACACCTTC - - TRBJ1-2 TRBV6-1
CASRVGGRVEQFF TGTGCCAGCAGAGTCGGGGGAAGGGTTGAGCAGTTCTTC - once TRBJ2-1 TRBV5-4
CASSLGTSGDYTDTQYF TGTGCTAGCAGCTTGGGGACTAGCGGGGATTACACAGATACGCAGTATTTT TRBD2 - TRBJ2-3 TRBV7-7
CASSYSGGTEAFF TGTGCCAGCAGTTACTCAGGGGGGACTGAAGCTTTCTTT - - TRBJ1-1 TRBV6-2/TRBV6-3
CASSQILAGGDEQFF TGCGCCAGCAGCCAAATACTAGCGGGGGGGGATGAGCAGTTCTTC TRBD2 - TRBJ2-1 TRBV4-3
CATSRDLADSGNTIYF TGTGCCACCAGCAGAGATCTCGCAGATTCTGGAAACACCATATATTTT - few TRBJ1-3 TRBV15
CAWNYRYNEKLFF TGTGCCTGGAATTACAGGTATAATGAAAAACTGTTTTTT - - TRBJ1-4 TRBV30
CASSVAGEGRNTEAFF TGTGCCAGCAGCGTAGCGGGGGAGGGGAGGAACACTGAAGCTTTCTTT - - TRBJ1-1 TRBV9
CASKQGTGVFGELFF TGTGCCAGCAAGCAAGGGACAGGTGTTTTCGGGGAGCTGTTTTTT TRBD1 few TRBJ2-2 TRBV9
CASSVRVEDTEAFF TGTGCCAGCAGCGTGCGGGTTGAGGACACTGAAGCTTTCTTT - - TRBJ1-1 TRBV5-4
CASSVAGALSGAFF TGTGCCAGCAGCGTAGCAGGGGCCCTATCTGGAGCTTTCTTT - - TRBJ1-1 TRBV9